The rows below give T cell receptor beta chains drawn from one sample of a study of blood T cell repertoires in COVID-19. Measured with immunoSEQ multiplex PCR; TCRdb has only the in-frame clones, and not every one. The data contain around 100,000 clones, about 92% of them seen just once; the ten biggest clones take up 17%. Sample: peripheral blood. The receptors were gathered from an elderly woman in a cohort sampled during active COVID-19. CDR3s include the opening cysteine and the closing phenylalanine or tryptophan.

CDR3	length	V	J
CASRTLRGGMSEDTQYF	17	TRBV2	TRBJ2-3
CASSESIAARTGELFF	16	TRBV25-1	TRBJ2-2
CASSLQGAGLDEKLFF	16	TRBV27	TRBJ1-4
CASSERRGGRDTQYF	15	TRBV6-1	TRBJ2-3
CASALQGGSWQETQYF	16	TRBV27	TRBJ2-5
CASSMGQGGGYTF	13	TRBV5-1	TRBJ1-2
CASSTRVPGQGGGGGYTF	18	TRBV4-1	TRBJ1-2
CASSSGLAGRSSTDTQYF	18	TRBV5-1	TRBJ2-3
CASSETGHRGTEAFF	15	TRBV10-1	TRBJ1-1
CASSIAREYEFF	12	TRBV28	TRBJ2-1
CASSLPLAGETTDTQYF	17	TRBV27	TRBJ2-3
CSASAGGSVNEKLFF	15	TRBV20-1	TRBJ1-4
CASSYTLLGRARIGYEQYF	19	TRBV6-2/TRBV6-3	TRBJ2-7
CASSLDRGSDGYTF	14	TRBV5-1	TRBJ1-2
CASSQMAGGQETQYF	15	TRBV3-1/TRBV3-2	TRBJ2-5
CASSLRQQETQYF	13	TRBV12-3/TRBV12-4	TRBJ2-5
CASSFGTGGYYEQYF	15	TRBV5-5	TRBJ2-7
CASSSGQGYGYTF	13	TRBV5-4	TRBJ1-2
CATSWDWQDTQYF	13	TRBV15	TRBJ2-3
CASSIDRANYGYTF	14	TRBV19	TRBJ1-2
CASSLFGQGLDIQYF	15	TRBV5-5	TRBJ2-4
CASSGGQGHPNEQFF	15	TRBV21-1	TRBJ2-1
CASRETGAQPQHF	13	TRBV19	TRBJ1-5
CSASQGWGNEQFF	13	TRBV29-1	TRBJ2-1
CASSYSLNGNEAFF	14	TRBV6-6	TRBJ1-1
CASSLVGGGPSGEQYF	16	TRBV27	TRBJ2-7
CASSRNPGGLTDTQYF	16	TRBV6-4	TRBJ2-3
CASSVNRDRGEEQYF	15	TRBV19	TRBJ2-7
CASSQDNYPREQFF	14	TRBV14	TRBJ2-1
CASRREETQYF	11	TRBV2	TRBJ2-5
CAISGRQGANTEAFF	15	TRBV10-3	TRBJ1-1
CASGPSGSYNEQFF	14	TRBV7-2	TRBJ2-1
CASSLGGVSNTGELFF	16	TRBV27	TRBJ2-2
CASSFPLDRERSGNTIYF	18	TRBV28	TRBJ1-3
CASSKDRGNNQPQHF	15	TRBV18	TRBJ1-5
CASKQGDTYNEQFF	14	TRBV6-6	TRBJ2-1
CASSAQGGQETQYF	14	TRBV11-3	TRBJ2-5
CASSAGGRSTEAFF	14	TRBV6-6	TRBJ1-1